The 29 T cell receptor beta chains presented below share a single source sample, sequenced in a study of radiotherapy plus CTLA-4 blockade in lung cancer. Profiling relied on immunoSEQ multiplex PCR, and the TCRdb table lists in-frame clones only, not all of them. The table shows under 35,000 clones, with approximately 77% occurring only once. This material consisted of peripheral blood, taken from a patient treated with radiotherapy plus ipilimumab. These receptors were collected from a human donor with non-small cell lung cancer whose response to radiotherapy plus ipilimumab could not be evaluated.

CDR3 in DNA: TGCGCCAGCAGTGTCCAGGGGATTGGCACAGATACGCAGTATTTT. Translated, it gives CASSVQGIGTDTQYF. This chain uses TRBV10-1 with TRBJ2-3; D is perhaps TRBD1 (6 bases). The CDR3 has 15 residues. Trimming stripped 4 bases from V and 1 base from J, with 12 bases between. The germline V gene encodes CDR1 WNHNN and CDR2 SYGVQD (reference sequence).

The J gene is TRBJ1-1, the V gene TRBV30, with D uncertain. Trimming cost V 4 bases and J 7 bases, with 7 bases left between them. Germline V gene sequence: CDR1 GTSNPN, CDR2 SVGIG (reference sequence). The CDR3 contains 10 residues. The CDR3: CAWMKLEAFF. The CDR3 DNA follows: TGTGCCTGGATGAAGCTTGAAGCTTTCTTT.

The V call is TRBV6-1, the J call TRBJ1-3, with 8 bases that match TRBD1. Trimming removed 6 bases from V and 0 bases from J; junction bases left unmatched: 1. Germline CDR1 reads MNHNS; CDR2 reads SASEGT. This CDR3 has 14 residues. CDR3 residues: CASRTGDSGNTIYF. CDR3 DNA: TGTGCCAGCAGGACAGGGGACTCTGGAAACACCATATATTTT.

The chain has TRBV7-8 and TRBJ2-7, with TRBD2 matching 11 bases. Germline CDR1 reads SGHVS; CDR2 reads FQNEAQ. CDR3 length: 15 amino acids. J gave up 7 bases and V 0 bases, and 5 bases lay outside the gene matches. DNA of the CDR3: TGTGCCAGCAGCTTAGCCCTAGCGGGAGGTCGGGAGCAGTACTTC. As protein: CASSLALAGGREQYF.

The chain joins TRBV4-1 to TRBJ1-2; 8 bases are shared with TRBD1. Germline V gene lookup returns CDR1 MGHRA and CDR2 YSYEKL. The CDR3 loop spans 18 amino acids. V shed 1 base and J 7 bases; nucleotides not matched to a gene: 17. The CDR3 sequence: CASSQVLAAGGETGGYTF. The CDR3, as DNA: TGCGCCAGCAGCCAAGTCCTGGCGGCAGGGGGCGAAACGGGTGGCTACACCTTC.

The chain has TRBV9 and TRBJ2-5, with TRBD2 matching 8 bases. The germline gives CDR1 SGDLS, CDR2 YYNGEE. With V trimmed by 4 bases and J by 5 bases, 19 bases remained unmatched. This CDR3 spans 18 amino acids. The CDR3 DNA reads TGTGCCAGCAGCCAAACCTACTCACTAGCGGTCGGGGGGGAGACCCAGTACTTC. Amino acid sequence: CASSQTYSLAVGGETQYF.

J is TRBJ1-1 and V is TRBV6-6; a weak D match, TRBD1 (5 bases). This CDR3 comprises 12 residues. Germline CDR1 reads MNHNY; CDR2 reads SVGAGI (reference sequence). V lost 6 bases, J lost 6 bases, and 11 bases lay in between. The CDR3 nucleotides are TGTGCCAGCAGACGTCCGACAGCTGAAGCTTTCTTT. Protein: CASRRPTAEAFF.

The chain is built from TRBV29-1 and TRBJ2-5, with TRBD1 matching over 8 bases. The V segment lost 6 bases and the J segment 5 bases; nucleotides outside the gene matches: 8. The V gene's germline CDR1 is SQVTM and CDR2 ANQGSEA. This CDR3 is built from 13 residues. The CDR3 coding sequence is TGCAGCGTCCGTAGACAGGGGAGGGAGACCCAGTACTTC. Protein product: CSVRRQGRETQYF.

The chain employs TRBV5-1 and TRBJ1-2; 7 bases fit TRBD1. The V gene's germline CDR1 is SGHRS and CDR2 YFSETQ. This CDR3 is built from 18 residues. The trim removed 7 bases at V and 4 bases at J, leaving 22 bases unmatched. The CDR3, as DNA: TGCGCCAGCCAGGATCAACCCCAACTGAGGGGGCTAGGCTATGGCTACACCTTC. It specifies CASQDQPQLRGLGYGYTF.

V gene TRBV7-9 combines with J gene TRBJ1-2; D may be TRBD1 (6 bases). CDR3 length equals 16 residues. The germline CDR1 and CDR2 sequences are SEHNR and FQNEAQ (reference sequence). Trimming took off 4 bases at V and 0 bases at J, with 15 bases between the two ends. Here the CDR3 DNA reads TGTGCCAGCAGCTGGGGGGCGGGGGGAGCTAACTATGGCTACACCTTC. This codes for CASSWGAGGANYGYTF.

This clone was seen more than once but under ten times. J is TRBJ1-5 and V is TRBV10-3; D is undetermined. Germline assignment: CDR1 ENHRY and CDR2 SYGVKD. V was trimmed by 1 base and J by 5 bases, leaving 6 bases between them. This CDR3 contains 13 residues. CDR3 amino acids: CAISEYSDQPQHF. The CDR3 region has the DNA TGTGCCATCAGTGAGTATTCGGATCAGCCCCAGCATTTT.

This rearrangement joins TRBV4-3 to TRBJ2-7, with TRBD1 matching 7 bases. This CDR3 is 17 amino acids long. Germline-derived CDR1 and CDR2 are LGHNA and YSLEER. J lost 3 bases, V lost 0 bases, and 11 bases had no gene match. This CDR3 is CASSQEGPGTALYEQYF. The CDR3 nucleotides read TGCGCCAGCAGCCAAGAGGGCCCCGGGACAGCTCTCTACGAGCAGTACTTC.

The chain employs TRBV7-2 and TRBJ2-7; 10 nucleotides match TRBD2. Germline values: CDR1 SGHTA, CDR2 FQGNSA. The V gene end was trimmed by 5 bases and the J gene end by 0 bases; junction bases not matched to a gene: 7. The CDR3 contains 16 residues. The CDR3 here is CASSPSASGSSYEQYF. CDR3 bases: TGTGCCAGCAGCCCATCAGCTAGCGGGAGCTCCTACGAGCAGTACTTC.

The chain is built from TRBV4-3 and TRBJ1-2; 7 positions match TRBD1. J gave up 8 bases and V 0 bases, and 15 bases lay outside the gene matches. The CDR3 runs 17 residues. Germline V gene sequence: CDR1 LGHNA, CDR2 YSLEER. The CDR3 sequence: CASSQEVVGGTGEGYTF. CDR3 sequence (DNA): TGCGCCAGCAGCCAAGAGGTAGTCGGAGGAACAGGGGAAGGCTACACCTTC.

The chain is built from TRBV9 and TRBJ1-2; 11 bases fit TRBD1. This CDR3 spans 15 amino acids. V gave up 3 bases and J gave up 3 bases; unmatched junction bases: 4. The germline gives CDR1 SGDLS, CDR2 YYNGEE. In DNA, the CDR3 is TGTGCCAGCAGCGCCGGGACAGGGGGTTACTATGGCTACACCTTC. Protein sequence: CASSAGTGGYYGYTF.

V and J are TRBV6-1 and TRBJ1-5; D gene unclear. The CDR3 loop spans 14 amino acids. Trimming removed 1 base at V and 3 bases at J, with 7 bases between. Germline V gene lookup returns CDR1 MNHNS and CDR2 SASEGT. CDR3 coding DNA: TGTGCCAGCAGTGAAGTCGGTGCCAATCAGCCCCAGCATTTT. Amino acid sequence: CASSEVGANQPQHF.

This chain links TRBV18 with TRBJ1-2, with a possible D match to TRBD1 (5 bases). Trimming took off 2 bases at V and 7 bases at J, with 8 bases between the two ends. Germline V CDR1 and CDR2: KGHSH, LQKENI. This CDR3 has 12 amino acids. CDR3 bases: TGTGCCAGCTCACCAGACAGTAGTGGCTACACCTTC. This codes for CASSPDSSGYTF.

The CDR3 nucleotides are TGCGCCAGCCATACGGGAGGGACGGGGGAGCAGTACTTC. Protein: CASHTGGTGEQYF. This chain uses TRBV5-1 with TRBJ2-7; TRBD2 agrees at 8 bases. Germline CDR1 is SGHRS and CDR2 is YFSETQ. The CDR3 is 13 amino acids. Trimming took 7 bases from V and 7 from J; bases not matched to a gene: 10.

The rearrangement joins TRBV6-5 to TRBJ1-2, with TRBD1 matching over 8 bases. J was trimmed by 0 bases and V by 6 bases; bases with no gene match: 6. This CDR3 spans 15 amino acids. Germline V CDR1 and CDR2: MNHEY, SVGAGI. The CDR3 DNA follows: TGTGCCAGCAGCCGGACAGGGCGATCTAACTATGGCTACACCTTC. Its protein is CASSRTGRSNYGYTF.

The chain joins TRBV5-5 to TRBJ1-1; 7 nucleotides align to TRBD1. Germline assignment: CDR1 SGHKS and CDR2 YYEKEE (reference sequence). The CDR3 sequence is 14 residues long. V lost 4 bases to trimming and J lost 8 bases; unmatched junction nucleotides: 11. The CDR3 is CASSDRDRDGEAFF. In DNA, the CDR3 is TGTGCCAGCAGCGACCGAGACAGGGACGGGGAAGCTTTCTTT. Complete variable domain (other parts from reference TRBV5-5 and TRBJ1-1): DAGVTQSPTHLIKTRGQQVTLRCSPISGHKSVSWYQQVLGQGPQFIFQYYEKEERGRGNFPDRFSARQFPNYSSELNVNALLLGDSALYLCASSDRDRDGEAFFGQGTRLTVV.

The V gene is TRBV11-2, the J gene TRBJ2-1; 8 bases are shared with TRBD2. The CDR3 runs to 14 residues. Germline assignment: CDR1 SGHAT and CDR2 FQNNGV. J lost 6 bases, V lost 5 bases, and 6 bases had no gene match. The CDR3 reads CASSPLLAVNEQFF. The DNA of the CDR3 is TGTGCCAGCAGCCCATTACTAGCGGTCAATGAGCAGTTCTTC.

The rearrangement uses TRBV6-5 and TRBJ2-5; the D gene is possibly TRBD1 (6 bases). The last part of the DNA fits TRBJ2-7 better; the J call may be wrong. Per germline, CDR1 MNHEY and CDR2 SVGAGI. This CDR3 region has 12 residues. Here the CDR3 reads CASSEGDREQYF. The CDR3 nucleotides read TGTGCCAGCAGTGAGGGGGATCGCGAGCAGTACTTC.

This chain connects TRBV14 to TRBJ2-1; TRBD2 agrees at 7 bases. The CDR3 loop spans 13 amino acids. Germline loops: CDR1 SGHDN, CDR2 FVKESK. Unmatched junction bases numbered 2, after V lost 0 bases and J lost 9 bases. The CDR3 DNA is TGTGCCAGCAGCCAAGAGTGGGGGGGTGAGCAGTTCTTC. Translating it yields CASSQEWGGEQFF. Complete variable domain (other parts from reference TRBV14 and TRBJ2-1): EAGVTQFPSHSVIEKGQTVTLRCDPISGHDNLYWYRRVMGKEIKFLLHFVKESKQDESGMPNNRFLAERTGGTYSTLKVQPAELEDSGVYFCASSQEWGGEQFFGPGTRLTVL.

This chain links TRBV4-3 with TRBJ1-1, with D possibly matching TRBD1 (5 bases). The V end lost 2 bases, the J end lost 0 bases, and 13 bases lay between the germline ends. The V gene's germline CDR1 is LGHNA and CDR2 YSLEER. The length of the CDR3 is 16 residues. CDR3 sequence reads: CASSQSVQVVNTEAFF. The CDR3 coding sequence is TGCGCCAGCAGCCAAAGCGTACAGGTGGTGAACACTGAAGCTTTCTTT.

The rearrangement joins TRBV6-6 to TRBJ2-1, with 10 bases lining up with TRBD2. The V and J ends lost 5 bases and 8 bases, in that order; junction bases with no gene match: 6. Germline V gives CDR1 MNHNY, CDR2 SVGAGI (reference sequence). This CDR3 is 14 amino acids long. In DNA form, the CDR3 reads TGTGCCAGCAGTGTTGGTAGCGGGAGGTATGAGCAGTTCTTC. It yields the protein CASSVGSGRYEQFF.

The chain employs TRBV6-6 and TRBJ1-4, with D perhaps TRBD1 (5 bases). CDR1 is MNHNY and CDR2 is SVGAGI in the germline V gene (reference sequence). V was clipped by 2 bases and J by 8 bases, with 12 bases between them. This CDR3 has 14 amino acids. CDR3 in amino acids: CASSYGGGKEKLFF. Here the CDR3 DNA reads TGTGCCAGCAGTTACGGGGGGGGAAAGGAAAAACTGTTTTTT.

V usage is TRBV14 and J usage is TRBJ2-3, with TRBD2 identical over 11 bases. CDR1 is SGHDN, CDR2 FVKESK, per germline. The CDR3 runs 15 residues. V gave up 4 bases and J gave up 3 bases; unmatched junction bases: 3. The CDR3 coding sequence is TGTGCCAGCAGCCCTAGCGGGAGGTCGACAGATACGCAGTATTTT. Its protein product is CASSPSGRSTDTQYF.

The V and J genes are TRBV9 and TRBJ1-3; 7 bases match TRBD1. The trim removed 0 bases at V and 5 bases at J, leaving 5 bases unmatched. The CDR3 consists of 15 residues. Germline CDR1 is SGDLS and CDR2 is YYNGEE. The CDR3 reads CASSVDGTDRNTIYF. The CDR3 region has the DNA TGTGCCAGCAGCGTAGACGGGACAGATAGAAACACCATATATTTT. The full variable domain, its missing parts supplied by reference TRBV9 and TRBJ1-3, is DSGVTQTPKHLITATGQRVTLRCSPRSGDLSVYWYQQSLDQGLQFLIQYYNGEERAKGNILERFSAQQFPDLHSELNLSSLELGDSALYFCASSVDGTDRNTIYFGEGSWLTVV.

The chain is built from TRBV4-1 and TRBJ2-5; 11 bases are shared with TRBD1. CDR3 length: 16 amino acids. The V gene end was trimmed by 4 bases and the J gene end by 3 bases; junction bases not matched to a gene: 7. Germline V gene data show CDR1 as MGHRA and CDR2 as YSYEKL. The CDR3 coding sequence is TGCGCCAGCAGCCGCTCCGGGACAGGGGGGGAAGAGACCCAGTACTTC. It codes for CASSRSGTGGEETQYF.